These 24 T cell receptor beta chains share one sample of origin, sequenced in a study of blood T cell repertoires in COVID-19. Sequencing used immunoSEQ multiplex PCR; TCRdb keeps in-frame clones, though not all of them. The repertoire consists of over 130,000 clones, with 88% occurring once and the leading ten covering about 2.5%. Sequencing was carried out using peripheral blood. All receptors come from a human donor with COVID-19, enrolled during active disease. The donor label of this sample is uncertain.

The chain joins TRBV3-1 (or the pseudogene TRBV3-2) to TRBJ2-7; D is ambiguous. Germline CDR1 is LGHDT and CDR2 is YNNKEL (reference sequence). The length of the CDR3 is 14 residues. The germline V and J ends were trimmed by 4 bases and 5 bases, with 15 bases remaining between them. CDR3 amino acids: CASSLSPISDEQYF. CDR3 nucleotides: TGTGCCAGCAGCCTTAGCCCAATCAGCGACGAGCAGTACTTC.

The gene calls are TRBV28 and TRBJ2-5; no clear D gene. CDR1 is MDHEN, CDR2 SYDVKM, per germline. CDR3 length: 10 residues. Trimming removed 8 bases at V and 5 bases at J, with 6 bases between. CDR3 sequence: CASGSETQYF. In nucleotides, the CDR3 is TGTGCCAGCGGTTCGGAGACCCAGTACTTC.

This clone appeared a single time. The chain employs TRBV19 and TRBJ1-2, with D perhaps matching TRBD1 (5 bases). The CDR3 spans 15 residues. Between the trimmed V and J ends, which lost 5 bases and 0 bases, there was a span of 13 bases. In germline, CDR1 is LNHDA, CDR2 SQIVND (reference sequence). Here the CDR3 reads CASSSLRQTNYGYTF. The CDR3 nucleotides are TGTGCCAGTAGTTCCCTCCGACAGACTAACTATGGCTACACCTTC.

This sequence joins TRBV11-2 and TRBJ1-6; D is unresolved. V was pared by 7 bases and J by 9 bases, with 19 bases between. The CDR3 is 15 residues long. The germline V gene encodes CDR1 SGHAT and CDR2 FQNNGV. CDR3 region: CASIKNPPGSSPLHF. For the CDR3, the DNA is TGTGCCAGCATCAAGAACCCCCCCGGGAGTTCACCCCTCCACTTT.

The V call is TRBV6-5, the J call TRBJ2-5; D is uncertain. CDR3 length: 11 residues. Germline CDR1 reads MNHEY; CDR2 reads SVGAGI. V lost 6 bases to trimming and J lost 3 bases, with 5 bases between them. Written as DNA, the CDR3 is TGTGCCAGCAGCATCAAAGAGACCCAGTACTTC. This codes for CASSIKETQYF.

V is TRBV5-4 and J is TRBJ2-5; TRBD2 matches at 12 bases. The CDR3 loop spans 16 amino acids. Germline V CDR1 and CDR2: SGHNT, YYREEE (reference sequence). Losses at the gene ends were 4 bases for V and 4 bases for J; bases not matched to a gene: 8. CDR3 region: CASSDLAGGPGETQYF. CDR3 DNA: TGTGCCAGCAGCGACCTAGCGGGGGGGCCCGGAGAGACCCAGTACTTC.

The rearrangement links TRBV11-3 to TRBJ2-3, with D possibly being TRBD1 (6 bases). Trimming pared 7 bases from V and 6 bases from J, leaving 17 bases between. CDR1 SGHNT and CDR2 YENEEA come from the germline V gene. This CDR3 region has 14 residues. CDR3 sequence reads: CASTSGSQGDTQYF. The CDR3 region has the DNA TGTGCCAGCACCTCTGGGAGTCAGGGGGATACGCAGTATTTT.

The chain employs TRBV5-4 and TRBJ2-1, with 7 bases matching TRBD1. The V segment lost 0 bases and the J segment 10 bases; nucleotides outside the gene matches: 4. The germline gives CDR1 SGHNT, CDR2 YYREEE (reference sequence). The CDR3 is 13 amino acids. The CDR3 DNA reads TGTGCCAGCAGCTTGGGACAGGGTTACGAGCAGTTCTTC. This gives the protein CASSLGQGYEQFF.

This chain uses TRBV10-3 with TRBJ1-4; the D gene is possibly TRBD1 (5 bases). The CDR3 length is 15 residues. The V end lost 3 bases, the J end lost 11 bases, and 19 bases lay between the germline ends. Germline loops: CDR1 ENHRY, CDR2 SYGVKD. The CDR3 coding sequence is TGTGCCATCAGTGAAAGGGACTCCGAGGCAGGGAAACTGTTTTTT. It yields the protein CAISERDSEAGKLFF.

The V gene is TRBV3-1 (or the pseudogene TRBV3-2), the J gene TRBJ2-1, with D tentatively TRBD1 (7 bases). The CDR3 runs to 15 residues. Germline loops: CDR1 LGHDT, CDR2 YNNKEL (reference sequence). V lost 1 base to trimming and J lost 7 bases, with 14 bases between them. The CDR3 region has the DNA TGTGCCAGCAGCCAAGGTCAGGGGGGTAGGAATGAGCAGTTCTTC. It is translated as CASSQGQGGRNEQFF.

This clone has more than one count but fewer than ten. The CDR3 protein is CASSTIAGTDTQYF. The CDR3 region has the DNA TGTGCCAGCAGCACAATAGCGGGTACAGATACGCAGTATTTT. V usage is TRBV28 and J usage is TRBJ2-3; 7 bases map to TRBD2. The CDR3 has 14 residues. Per germline, CDR1 MDHEN and CDR2 SYDVKM. V shed 6 bases and J 3 bases; nucleotides not matched to a gene: 6.

The genes are TRBV6-4 and TRBJ1-2; D gene unclear. The CDR3 consists of 14 residues. Germline V gene sequence: CDR1 MRHNA, CDR2 SNTAGT. V lost 0 bases and J 4 bases, leaving 9 bases between the germline ends. As DNA, the CDR3 is TGTGCCAGCAGTGACTCTCCGGGGAGCTATGGCTACACCTTC. Protein: CASSDSPGSYGYTF.

The gene calls are TRBV10-1 and TRBJ2-5; TRBD1 agrees at 10 bases. Germline CDR1 is WNHNN and CDR2 is SYGVQD (reference sequence). This CDR3 has 15 amino acids. V trimming: 6 bases; J trimming: 1 base; junction bases outside the gene matches: 5. CDR3 residues: CASSAGTGAQETQYF. DNA for the CDR3: TGCGCCAGCAGCGCCGGGACAGGGGCCCAAGAGACCCAGTACTTC.

This chain uses TRBV19 with TRBJ2-7; the D is unclear. V lost 5 bases and J lost 0, with 14 bases in between. The CDR3 length is 15 residues. Per germline, CDR1 LNHDA and CDR2 SQIVND (reference sequence). CDR3 amino acids: CASSDPGSYSYEQYF. DNA of the CDR3: TGTGCCAGTAGTGATCCGGGTTCCTACTCCTACGAGCAGTACTTC.

J is TRBJ2-4 and V is TRBV7-9; possibly TRBD2 for D (6 bases). The germline V gene has CDR1 SEHNR and CDR2 FQNEAQ (reference sequence). V lost 6 bases, J lost 1 base, and 16 bases lay in between. The CDR3 is 16 amino acids. This CDR3 is CASSYSRGMAKNIQYF. The CDR3 DNA sequence: TGTGCCAGCAGTTACTCCCGGGGGATGGCCAAAAACATTCAGTACTTC.

The V and J genes are TRBV19 and TRBJ2-3, with D perhaps TRBD1 (6 bases). From germline, CDR1 is LNHDA and CDR2 SQIVND (reference sequence). Trimming shortened V by 8 bases and J by 0 bases, and 15 bases separated the two germline ends. This CDR3 spans 15 amino acids. CDR3 coding DNA: TGTGCCAGTGGCCCCAGGGGTCCCAGCACAGATACGCAGTATTTT. Protein: CASGPRGPSTDTQYF.

In nucleotides, the CDR3 is TGTGCCACTCTTCACCGGGACAGGGCTAACACTGAAGCTTTCTTT. Its translation: CATLHRDRANTEAFF. V gene TRBV19 combines with J gene TRBJ1-1, with TRBD1 matching over 9 bases. This CDR3 comprises 15 residues. Per the germline V gene, CDR1 is LNHDA and CDR2 is SQIVND (reference sequence). V trimming: 10 bases; J trimming: 2 bases; junction bases outside the gene matches: 11.

V is TRBV9 and J is TRBJ2-2, with D maybe TRBD1 (5 bases). Between the trimmed V and J ends, which lost 7 bases and 7 bases, there was a span of 20 bases. The CDR3 consists of 15 residues. Germline V lookup: CDR1 SGDLS, CDR2 YYNGEE. This CDR3 is CASARNDLGVGELFF. CDR3 coding DNA: TGTGCCAGCGCCCGGAATGACCTAGGGGTCGGGGAGCTGTTTTTT.

The J gene is TRBJ1-1, the V gene TRBV11-2; D remains unclear. V lost 2 bases and J lost 0, with 7 bases in between. The germline V gene has CDR1 SGHAT and CDR2 FQNNGV. The CDR3 has 14 amino acids. The CDR3 spells CASSLYVLNTEAFF. In nucleotides, the CDR3 is TGTGCCAGCAGCTTATATGTTCTGAACACTGAAGCTTTCTTT.

The chain has TRBV4-1 and TRBJ1-2; tentative D call: TRBD1 (6 bases). The CDR3 length is 17 residues. Per the germline V gene, CDR1 is MGHRA and CDR2 is YSYEKL. V lost 0 bases and J 0 bases, leaving 14 bases between the germline ends. The CDR3 spells CASSQEDSRFTNYGYTF. The CDR3 DNA reads TGCGCCAGCAGCCAAGAGGACAGCAGGTTCACTAACTATGGCTACACCTTC.

This clone has more than one count but fewer than ten. This chain links TRBV2 with TRBJ1-1; possibly TRBD1 for D (6 bases). The CDR3 consists of 14 residues. V was cut by 4 bases and J by 4 bases, with 13 bases left in between. CDR1 SNHLY and CDR2 FYNNEI come from the germline V gene. The CDR3 sequence: CASSGGQRPTEAFF. The CDR3 DNA reads TGTGCCAGCAGTGGGGGACAACGCCCCACTGAAGCTTTCTTT.

This chain links TRBV4-1 with TRBJ1-1; 7 nucleotides align to TRBD1. V lost 1 base to trimming and J lost 6 bases; unmatched junction nucleotides: 8. The CDR3 has 15 residues. Looked up from germline, CDR1 is MGHRA and CDR2 is YSYEKL. CDR3 in amino acids: CASSQARGRQPEAFF. The CDR3, as DNA: TGCGCCAGCAGCCAAGCAAGGGGGCGCCAACCTGAAGCTTTCTTT.

J is TRBJ1-3 and V is TRBV5-6, with unresolved D. Trimming shortened V by 4 bases and J by 4 bases, and 12 bases separated the two germline ends. The CDR3 has 14 amino acids. Germline assignment: CDR1 SGHDT and CDR2 YYEEEE. The CDR3 reads CASSTDRRGNTIYF. The CDR3 DNA reads as TGTGCCAGCAGCACGGACCGGAGGGGAAACACCATATATTTT.

The gene calls are TRBV1 and TRBJ2-7; TRBD2 reflects the table's D call only, with no check against the DNA. TRBV1 counts as a pseudogene. The CDR3 length is 14 residues. CDR3 region: CTSSPGGGNDEQYF. Here the CDR3 DNA reads TGCACCAGCAGCCCGGGCGGCGGGAATGACGAGCAGTACTTC.